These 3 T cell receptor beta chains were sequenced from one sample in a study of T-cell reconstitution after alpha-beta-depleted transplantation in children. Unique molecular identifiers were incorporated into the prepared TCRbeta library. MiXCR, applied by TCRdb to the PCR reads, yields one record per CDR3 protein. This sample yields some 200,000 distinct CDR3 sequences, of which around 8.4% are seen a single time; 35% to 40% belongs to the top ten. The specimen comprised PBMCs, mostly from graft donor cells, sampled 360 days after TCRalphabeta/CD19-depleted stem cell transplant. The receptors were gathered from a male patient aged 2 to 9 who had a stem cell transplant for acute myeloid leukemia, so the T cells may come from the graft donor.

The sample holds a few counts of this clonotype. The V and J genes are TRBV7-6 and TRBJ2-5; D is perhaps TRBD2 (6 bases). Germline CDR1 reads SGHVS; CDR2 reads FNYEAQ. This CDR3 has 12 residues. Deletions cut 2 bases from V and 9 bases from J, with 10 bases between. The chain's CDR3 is CASSLPGLPQYF. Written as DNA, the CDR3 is TGTGCCAGCAGCTTACCGGGACTGCCCCAGTACTTC.

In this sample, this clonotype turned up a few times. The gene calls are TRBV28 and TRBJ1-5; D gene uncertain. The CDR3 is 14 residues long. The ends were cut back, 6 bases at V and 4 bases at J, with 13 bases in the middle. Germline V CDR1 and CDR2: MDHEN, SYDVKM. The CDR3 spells CASSRAGGNQPQHF. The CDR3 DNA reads TGTGCCAGCAGCCGGGCAGGCGGGAATCAGCCCCAGCATTTT.

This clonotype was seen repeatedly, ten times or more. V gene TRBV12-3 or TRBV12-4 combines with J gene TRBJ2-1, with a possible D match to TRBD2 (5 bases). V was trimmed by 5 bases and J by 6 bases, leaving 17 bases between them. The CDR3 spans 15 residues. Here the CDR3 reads CASSPWTLPSNEQFF. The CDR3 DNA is TGTGCCAGCAGTCCTTGGACTCTGCCGAGCAATGAGCAGTTCTTC.